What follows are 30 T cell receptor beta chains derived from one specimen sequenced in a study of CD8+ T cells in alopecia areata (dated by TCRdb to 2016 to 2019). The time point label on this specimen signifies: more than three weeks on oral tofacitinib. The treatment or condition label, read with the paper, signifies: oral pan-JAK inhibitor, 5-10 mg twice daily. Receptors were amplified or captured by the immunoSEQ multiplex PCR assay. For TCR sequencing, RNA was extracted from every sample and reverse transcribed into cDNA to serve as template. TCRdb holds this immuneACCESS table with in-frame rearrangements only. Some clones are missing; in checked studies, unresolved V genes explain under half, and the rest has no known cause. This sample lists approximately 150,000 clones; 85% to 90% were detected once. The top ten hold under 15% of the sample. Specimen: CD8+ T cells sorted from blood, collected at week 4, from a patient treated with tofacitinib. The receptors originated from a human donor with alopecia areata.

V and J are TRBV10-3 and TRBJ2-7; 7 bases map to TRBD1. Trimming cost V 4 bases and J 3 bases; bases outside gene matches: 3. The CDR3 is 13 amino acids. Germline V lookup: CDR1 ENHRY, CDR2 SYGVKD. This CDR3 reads CAISAGTDYEQYF. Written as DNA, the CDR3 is TGTGCCATCAGTGCTGGGACAGACTACGAGCAGTACTTC.

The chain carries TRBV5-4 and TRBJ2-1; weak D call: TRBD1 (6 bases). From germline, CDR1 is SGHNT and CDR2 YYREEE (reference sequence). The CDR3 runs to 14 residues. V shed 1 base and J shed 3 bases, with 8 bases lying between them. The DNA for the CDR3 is TGTGCCAGCAGCTTGAGGGGGAGCTACAATGAGCAGTTCTTC. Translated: CASSLRGSYNEQFF. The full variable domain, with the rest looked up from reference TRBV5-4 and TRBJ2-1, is ETGVTQSPTHLIKTRGQQVTLRCSSQSGHNTVSWYQQALGQGPQFIFQYYREEENGRGNFPPRFSGLQFPNYSSELNVNALELDDSALYLCASSLRGSYNEQFFGPGTRLTVL.

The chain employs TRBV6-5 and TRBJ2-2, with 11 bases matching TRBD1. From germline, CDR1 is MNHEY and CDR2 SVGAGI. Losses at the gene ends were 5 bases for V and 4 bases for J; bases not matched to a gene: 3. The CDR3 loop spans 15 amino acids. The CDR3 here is CASSLGTGGTGELFF. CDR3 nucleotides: TGTGCCAGCAGTCTCGGGACAGGGGGCACCGGGGAGCTGTTTTTT.

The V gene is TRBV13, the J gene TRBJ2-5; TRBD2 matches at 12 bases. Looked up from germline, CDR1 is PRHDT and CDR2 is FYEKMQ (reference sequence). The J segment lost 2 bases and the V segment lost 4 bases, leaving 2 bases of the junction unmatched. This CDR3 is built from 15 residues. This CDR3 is CASSSGLAGQETQYF. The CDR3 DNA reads TGTGCCAGCAGCTCTGGACTAGCGGGACAAGAGACCCAGTACTTC.

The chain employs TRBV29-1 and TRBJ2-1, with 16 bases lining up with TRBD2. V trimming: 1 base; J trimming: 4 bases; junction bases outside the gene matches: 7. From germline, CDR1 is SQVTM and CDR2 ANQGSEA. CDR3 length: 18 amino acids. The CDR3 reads CSVEAGTSGGESYNEQFF. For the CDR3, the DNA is TGCAGCGTTGAAGCCGGGACTAGCGGGGGGGAATCGTACAATGAGCAGTTCTTC.

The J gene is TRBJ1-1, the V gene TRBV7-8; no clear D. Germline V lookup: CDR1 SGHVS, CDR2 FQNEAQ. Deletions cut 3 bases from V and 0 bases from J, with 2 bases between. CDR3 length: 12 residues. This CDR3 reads CASSLVNTEAFF. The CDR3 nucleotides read TGTGCCAGCAGCTTGGTGAACACTGAAGCTTTCTTT.

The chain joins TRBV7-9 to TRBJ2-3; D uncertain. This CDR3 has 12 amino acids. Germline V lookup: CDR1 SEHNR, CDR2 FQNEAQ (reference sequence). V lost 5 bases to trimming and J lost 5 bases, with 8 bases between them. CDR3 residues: CASSLLLDTQYF. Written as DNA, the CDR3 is TGTGCCAGCAGCCTCCTGCTAGATACGCAGTATTTT.

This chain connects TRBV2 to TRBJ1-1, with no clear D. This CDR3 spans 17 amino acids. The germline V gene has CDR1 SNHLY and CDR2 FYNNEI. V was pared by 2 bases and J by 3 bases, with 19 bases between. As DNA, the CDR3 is TGTGCCAGCAGTGAACAAGCAGACACTCAAACGGACACTGAAGCTTTCTTT. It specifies CASSEQADTQTDTEAFF.

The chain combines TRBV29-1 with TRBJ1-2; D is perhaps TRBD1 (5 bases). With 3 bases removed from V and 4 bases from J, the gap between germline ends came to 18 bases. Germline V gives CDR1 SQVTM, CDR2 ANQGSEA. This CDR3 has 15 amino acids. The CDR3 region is CSVEALSRGVYGYTF. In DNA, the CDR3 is TGCAGCGTTGAGGCTTTATCTAGGGGCGTCTATGGCTACACCTTC.

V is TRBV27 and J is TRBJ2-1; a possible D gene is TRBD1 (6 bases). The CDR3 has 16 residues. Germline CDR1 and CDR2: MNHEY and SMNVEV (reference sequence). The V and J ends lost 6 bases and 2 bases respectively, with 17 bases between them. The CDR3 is CASRSTGTLAYNEQFF. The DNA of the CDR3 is TGTGCCAGCAGATCCACCGGGACATTGGCCTACAATGAGCAGTTCTTC.

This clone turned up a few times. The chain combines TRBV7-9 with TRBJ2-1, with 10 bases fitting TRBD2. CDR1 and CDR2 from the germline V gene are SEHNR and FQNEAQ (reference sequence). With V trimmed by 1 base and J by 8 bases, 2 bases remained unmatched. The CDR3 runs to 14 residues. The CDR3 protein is CASSLGGLAHEQFF. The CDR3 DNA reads TGTGCCAGCAGCTTAGGGGGACTAGCGCATGAGCAGTTCTTC.

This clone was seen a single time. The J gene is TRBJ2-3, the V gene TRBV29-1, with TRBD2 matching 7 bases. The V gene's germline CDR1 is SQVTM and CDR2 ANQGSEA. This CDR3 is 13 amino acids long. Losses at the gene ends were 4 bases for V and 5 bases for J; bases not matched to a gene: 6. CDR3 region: CSVVGGGGDTQYF. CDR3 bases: TGCAGCGTTGTGGGCGGGGGAGGAGATACGCAGTATTTT.

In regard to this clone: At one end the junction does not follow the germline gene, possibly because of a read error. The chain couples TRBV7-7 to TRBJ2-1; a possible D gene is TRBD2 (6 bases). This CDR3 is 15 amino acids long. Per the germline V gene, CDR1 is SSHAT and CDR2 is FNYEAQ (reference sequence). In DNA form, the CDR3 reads TGTGCTAGCAGCTTAGCGCGGGGTAGCTTCAATGAGCAGTTCTTC. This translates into CASSLARGSFNEQFF.

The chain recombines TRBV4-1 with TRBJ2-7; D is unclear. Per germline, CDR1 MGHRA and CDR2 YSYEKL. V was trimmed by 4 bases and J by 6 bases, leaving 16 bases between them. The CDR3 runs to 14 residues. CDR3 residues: CASSLSIGSPEQYF. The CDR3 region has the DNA TGCGCCAGCAGCCTAAGTATCGGGTCGCCCGAGCAGTACTTC.

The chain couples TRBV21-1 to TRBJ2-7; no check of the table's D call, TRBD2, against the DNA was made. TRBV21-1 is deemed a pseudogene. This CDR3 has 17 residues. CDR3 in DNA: TGTGCCAGCAGCAAAGGCCGCGGGGGATTAAGCATCGTCGAGCAGTACTTC. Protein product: CASSKGRGGLSIVEQYF.

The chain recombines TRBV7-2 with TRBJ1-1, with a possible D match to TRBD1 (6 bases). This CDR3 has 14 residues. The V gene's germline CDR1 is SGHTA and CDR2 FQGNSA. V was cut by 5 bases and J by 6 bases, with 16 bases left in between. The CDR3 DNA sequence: TGTGCCAGCAGCGAGATACAGGGTTCCCCTGAAGCTTTCTTT. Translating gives CASSEIQGSPEAFF.

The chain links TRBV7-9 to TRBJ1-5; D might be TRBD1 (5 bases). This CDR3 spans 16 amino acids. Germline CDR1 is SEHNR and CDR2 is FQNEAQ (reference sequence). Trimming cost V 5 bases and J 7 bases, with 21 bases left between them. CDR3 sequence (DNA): TGTGCCAGCAGCCCAGGAAGGTCCTCGGGGGAACAGCCCCAGCATTTT. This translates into CASSPGRSSGEQPQHF.

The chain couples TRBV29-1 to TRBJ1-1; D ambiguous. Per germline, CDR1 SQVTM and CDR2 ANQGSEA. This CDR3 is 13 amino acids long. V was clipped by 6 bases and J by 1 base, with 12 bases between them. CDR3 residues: CSVKDFENTEAFF. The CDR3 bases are TGCAGCGTGAAGGACTTTGAGAACACTGAAGCTTTCTTT.

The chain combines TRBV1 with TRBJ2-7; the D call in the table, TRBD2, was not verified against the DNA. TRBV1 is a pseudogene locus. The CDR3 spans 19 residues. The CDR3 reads CTSSHPSPTSGGGLYEQYF. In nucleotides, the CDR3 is TGCACCAGCAGCCATCCCAGTCCCACTAGCGGGGGCGGGCTTTACGAGCAGTACTTC.

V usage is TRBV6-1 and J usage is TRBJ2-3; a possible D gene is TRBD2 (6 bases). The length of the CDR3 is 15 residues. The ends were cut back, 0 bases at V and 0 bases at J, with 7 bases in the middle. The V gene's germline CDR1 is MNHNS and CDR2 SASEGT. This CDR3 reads CASSEARGSTDTQYF. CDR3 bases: TGTGCCAGCAGTGAAGCCCGGGGGAGCACAGATACGCAGTATTTT.

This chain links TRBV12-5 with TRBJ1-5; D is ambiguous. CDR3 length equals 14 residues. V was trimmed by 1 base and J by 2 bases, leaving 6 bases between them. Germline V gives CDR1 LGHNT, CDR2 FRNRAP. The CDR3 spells CASGLGGRNQPQHF. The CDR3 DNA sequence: TGTGCTAGTGGTTTGGGGGGTCGCAATCAGCCCCAGCATTTT.

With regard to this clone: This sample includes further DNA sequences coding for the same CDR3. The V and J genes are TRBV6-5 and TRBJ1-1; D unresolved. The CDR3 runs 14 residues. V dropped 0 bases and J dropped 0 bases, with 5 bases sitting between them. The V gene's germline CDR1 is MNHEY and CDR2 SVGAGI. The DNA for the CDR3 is TGTGCCAGCAGTTACTCAGGGATGAACACTGAAGCTTTCTTT. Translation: CASSYSGMNTEAFF.

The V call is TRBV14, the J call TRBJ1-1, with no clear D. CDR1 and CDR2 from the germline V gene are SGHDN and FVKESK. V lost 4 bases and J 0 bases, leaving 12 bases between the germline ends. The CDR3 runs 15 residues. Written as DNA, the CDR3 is TGTGCCAGCAGCCTAGGACGGGTAATGAACACTGAAGCTTTCTTT. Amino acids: CASSLGRVMNTEAFF.

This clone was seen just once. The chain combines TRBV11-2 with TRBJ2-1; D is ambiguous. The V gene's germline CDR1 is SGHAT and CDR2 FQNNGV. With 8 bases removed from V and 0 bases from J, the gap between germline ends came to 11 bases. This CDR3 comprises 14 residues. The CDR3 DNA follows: TGTGCCAGCGCCCTCCCGAGCTCCTACAATGAGCAGTTCTTC. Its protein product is CASALPSSYNEQFF.

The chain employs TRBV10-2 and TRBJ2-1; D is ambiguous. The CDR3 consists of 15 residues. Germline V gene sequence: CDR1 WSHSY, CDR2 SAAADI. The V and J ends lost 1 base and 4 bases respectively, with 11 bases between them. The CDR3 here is CASSELGQSYNEQFF. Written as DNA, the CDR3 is TGCGCCAGCAGTGAGTTAGGTCAGTCTTACAATGAGCAGTTCTTC.

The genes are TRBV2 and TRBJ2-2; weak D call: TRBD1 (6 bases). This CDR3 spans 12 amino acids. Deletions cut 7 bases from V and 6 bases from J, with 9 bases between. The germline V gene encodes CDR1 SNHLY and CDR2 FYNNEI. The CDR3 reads CASINRAGELFF. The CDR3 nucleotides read TGTGCCAGCATTAACAGGGCCGGGGAGCTGTTTTTT. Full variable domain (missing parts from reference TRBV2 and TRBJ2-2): EPEVTQTPSHQVTQMGQEVILRCVPISNHLYFYWYRQILGQKVEFLVSFYNNEISEKSEIFDDQFSVERPDGSNFTLKIRSTKLEDSAMYFCASINRAGELFFGEGSRLTVL.

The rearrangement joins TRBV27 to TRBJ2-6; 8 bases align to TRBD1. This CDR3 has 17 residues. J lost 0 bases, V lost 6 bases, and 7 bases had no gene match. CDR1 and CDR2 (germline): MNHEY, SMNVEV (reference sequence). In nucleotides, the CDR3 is TGTGCCAGCAGACTTACAGGGGGTCGCTCTGGGGCCAACGTCCTGACTTTC. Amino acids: CASRLTGGRSGANVLTF.

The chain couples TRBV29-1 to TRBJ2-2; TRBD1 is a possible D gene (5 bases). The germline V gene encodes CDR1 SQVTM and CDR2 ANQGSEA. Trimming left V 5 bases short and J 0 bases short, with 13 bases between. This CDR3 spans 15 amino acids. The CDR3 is CSVNGQGPNTGELFF. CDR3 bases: TGCAGCGTTAACGGGCAGGGCCCGAACACCGGGGAGCTGTTTTTT.

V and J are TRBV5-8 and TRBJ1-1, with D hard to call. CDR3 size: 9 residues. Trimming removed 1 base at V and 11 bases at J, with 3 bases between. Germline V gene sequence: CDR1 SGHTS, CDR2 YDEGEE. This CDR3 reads CASSLSAFF. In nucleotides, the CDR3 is TGTGCCAGCAGCTTGAGCGCTTTCTTT.

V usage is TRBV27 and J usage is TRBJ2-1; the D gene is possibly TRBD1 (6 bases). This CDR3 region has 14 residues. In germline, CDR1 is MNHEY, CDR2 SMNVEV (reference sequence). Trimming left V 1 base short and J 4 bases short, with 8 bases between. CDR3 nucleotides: TGTGCCAGCAGTTTATACAGGGCTTACAATGAGCAGTTCTTC. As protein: CASSLYRAYNEQFF.